The rows below give T cell receptor beta chains drawn from one sample of a study of patients and donors after allogeneic stem cell transplantation. TCRdb redid the calling of the RT-PCR reads with MiXCR, one entry per CDR3 protein. The table has roughly 880,000 distinct CDR3 sequences, roughly 17% seen once. Sequences were obtained from blood, either unsorted or a sorted T cell fraction (not recorded which). The receptors were gathered from a human donor who was either an allogeneic HSCT recipient or a stem cell or donor lymphocyte infusion donor (not recorded which). It is not recorded whose cells these are; they may come from a transplant donor. Each CDR3 is given with its conserved first and last residue. A D gene is named only where the DNA matches it firmly. For some rows the clone size is stated as once, few or many, or as a class when expanded; others skip it.

cdr3_aa,cdr3_nt,clone_size,v_call,d_call,j_call
CASSPPGTGNQETQYF,TGTGCCAGCTCACCACCGGGGACAGGGAACCAAGAGACCCAGTACTTC,few,TRBV18,TRBD1,TRBJ2-5
CASSVQGEGQETQYF,TGTGCCAGCAGTGTTCAGGGTGAAGGGCAAGAGACCCAGTACTTC,few,TRBV12-3/TRBV12-4,-,TRBJ2-5
CASSVGTRYEQFF,TGTGCCAGCAGCGTAGGGACTAGATATGAGCAGTTCTTC,-,TRBV7-9,TRBD2,TRBJ2-1
CSAYYLGGGSNQPQHF,TGCAGTGCTTATTACCTGGGGGGGGGTAGCAATCAGCCCCAGCATTTT,-,TRBV20-1,-,TRBJ1-5
CASRGGQQETQYF,TGTGCCAGCCGCGGGGGGCAGCAAGAGACCCAGTACTTC,many,TRBV2,TRBD2,TRBJ2-5
CASSYQDGTEYNSPLHF,TGTGCCAGCAGCTACCAGGACGGGACTGAGTATAATTCACCCCTCCACTTT,few,TRBV12-3/TRBV12-4,-,TRBJ1-6
CASSLIGPNTGELFF,TGTGCCAGCAGCTTGATAGGACCGAACACCGGGGAGCTGTTTTTT,-,TRBV7-2,-,TRBJ2-2
CASSYSGQASGNTIYF,TGTGCCAGCAGTTATTCCGGACAAGCCTCTGGAAACACCATATATTTT,-,TRBV6-5,-,TRBJ1-3
CASSHGREALGDTEAFF,TGCGCCAGCAGCCATGGGCGTGAGGCCCTGGGGGACACTGAAGCTTTCTTT,-,TRBV4-1,-,TRBJ1-1
CAISESTGFSGNTIYF,TGTGCCATCAGTGAGTCGACAGGTTTCTCTGGAAACACCATATATTTT,few,TRBV10-3,-,TRBJ1-3
CASGPPDTQYF,TGTGCCAGCGGCCCCCCAGATACGCAGTATTTT,-,TRBV27,-,TRBJ2-3
CSARLRATNNEQFF,TGCAGTGCTAGACTCCGGGCAACAAACAATGAGCAGTTCTTC,-,TRBV20-1,-,TRBJ2-1
CASSVDSGSTDTQYF,TGTGCCAGCAGCGTAGATAGCGGGAGTACAGATACGCAGTATTTT,-,TRBV9,TRBD2,TRBJ2-3
CASSTQGKTQYF,TGTGCCAGCAGCACCCAGGGGAAGACCCAGTACTTC,few,TRBV7-2,-,TRBJ2-5
CASSRSENQPQHF,TGTGCCAGCTCAAGGTCAGAAAATCAGCCCCAGCATTTT,once,TRBV18,-,TRBJ1-5
CASNPQGPVKSGELFF,TGTGCCAGCAACCCCCAGGGACCGGTCAAGTCCGGGGAGCTGTTTTTT,-,TRBV3-1,-,TRBJ2-2
CASSLRSYTF,TGTGCCAGCAGTTTGAGAAGCTACACCTTC,many,TRBV12-3/TRBV12-4,-,TRBJ1-2
CAIRDRVALSGANVLTF,TGTGCCATCAGGGACAGGGTCGCCCTCTCTGGGGCCAACGTCCTGACTTTC,-,TRBV10-3,TRBD1,TRBJ2-6
CASTQGLADTGELFF,TGTGCCAGCACCCAAGGACTAGCAGACACCGGGGAGCTGTTTTTT,many,TRBV12-3/TRBV12-4,TRBD2,TRBJ2-2
CASSLGGQGALEAFF,TGCGCCAGCAGCTTGGGGGGACAGGGGGCGTTGGAAGCTTTCTTT,few,TRBV5-1,TRBD1,TRBJ1-1
CASSVGGTGYEQYF,TGTGCCAGCAGCGTAGGAGGGACCGGGTACGAGCAGTACTTC,-,TRBV9,-,TRBJ2-7
CASSSRLAEYNEQFF,TGTGCCAGCAGCTCCCGACTAGCGGAGTACAATGAGCAGTTCTTC,-,TRBV9,TRBD2,TRBJ2-1
CASSLNADFVSGNTIYF,TGTGCCAGCAGCTTAAATGCAGATTTCGTCTCTGGAAACACCATATATTTT,few,TRBV7-2,-,TRBJ1-3
CSAPLIRVGEQYF,TGCAGTGCCCCGCTCATACGGGTCGGGGAGCAGTACTTC,many,TRBV20-1,-,TRBJ2-7
CASSQQGLAFF,TGCGCCAGCAGCCAACAGGGTTTGGCTTTCTTT,-,TRBV4-3,-,TRBJ1-1
CASSQEESETQYF,TGCGCCAGCAGCCAAGAGGAATCAGAGACCCAGTACTTC,few,TRBV4-1,-,TRBJ2-5
CASSLIQNYGYTF,TGTGCCAGCAGCTTAATCCAGAACTATGGCTACACCTTC,-,TRBV7-9,-,TRBJ1-2
CASSQDAGPGGLNEQFF,TGCGCCAGCAGCCAAGATGCGGGGCCAGGGGGACTCAATGAGCAGTTCTTC,-,TRBV4-3,-,TRBJ2-1
CASSLGSKWGTDTQYF,TGTGCCAGCAGCTTAGGTAGCAAGTGGGGCACAGATACGCAGTATTTT,few,TRBV7-9,-,TRBJ2-3
CASSVGGRDYSNRETQYF,TGTGCCAGCAGCGTAGGAGGCAGGGACTATTCTAATAGGGAGACCCAGTACTTC,-,TRBV9,TRBD2,TRBJ2-5
CASSMTGGLTDTQYF,TGTGCCAGCAGTATGACAGGGGGCCTCACAGATACGCAGTATTTT,-,TRBV3-1,TRBD1,TRBJ2-3
CASSLGRAGVQETQYF,TGTGCCAGCAGCTTAGGACGGGCAGGGGTCCAAGAGACCCAGTACTTC,-,TRBV7-9,-,TRBJ2-5
CASSVLILETQYF,TGTGCCAGCAGTGTATTAATACTAGAGACCCAGTACTTC,few,TRBV6-1,-,TRBJ2-5
CAVRGNEQFF,TGTGCCGTGCGGGGCAATGAGCAGTTCTTC,many,TRBV10-3,-,TRBJ2-1
CASSLATSSGGETQYF,TGTGCTAGCAGCTTAGCAACTAGCAGCGGTGGGGAGACCCAGTACTTC,-,TRBV7-7,-,TRBJ2-5
CASSFRPGLAGLTREQYF,TGTGCCAGCAGTTTTCGTCCGGGACTAGCGGGACTAACTCGCGAGCAGTACTTC,-,TRBV27,TRBD2,TRBJ2-7
CSARERQGRNSPLHF,TGCAGTGCTAGAGAGCGACAGGGGCGTAATTCACCCCTCCACTTT,few,TRBV20-1,TRBD1,TRBJ1-6